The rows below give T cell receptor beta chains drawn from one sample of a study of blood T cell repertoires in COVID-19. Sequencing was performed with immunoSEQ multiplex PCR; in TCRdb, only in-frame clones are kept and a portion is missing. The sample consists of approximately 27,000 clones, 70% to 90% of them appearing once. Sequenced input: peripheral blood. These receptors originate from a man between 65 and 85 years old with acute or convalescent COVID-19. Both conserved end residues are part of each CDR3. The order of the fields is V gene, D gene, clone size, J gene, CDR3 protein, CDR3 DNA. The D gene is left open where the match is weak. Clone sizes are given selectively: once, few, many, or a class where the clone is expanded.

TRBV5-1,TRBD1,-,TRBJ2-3,CASRGAGGLTDTQYF,TGCGCCAGCAGGGGAGCAGGGGGCTTAACAGATACGCAGTATTTT
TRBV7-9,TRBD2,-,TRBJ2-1,CASSTGTSGKTYNEQFF,TGTGCCAGCAGCACCGGGACTAGCGGGAAAACCTACAATGAGCAGTTCTTC
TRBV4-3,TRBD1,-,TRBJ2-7,CASSLQGQGAYEQYF,TGCGCCAGCAGCCTACAAGGACAGGGGGCCTACGAGCAGTACTTC
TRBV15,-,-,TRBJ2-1,CATSRESRSSYNEQFF,TGTGCCACCAGCAGAGAGAGCCGGAGCTCCTACAATGAGCAGTTCTTC
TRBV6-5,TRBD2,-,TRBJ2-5,CASRAGEETQYF,TGTGCCAGCAGAGCGGGAGAAGAGACCCAGTACTTC
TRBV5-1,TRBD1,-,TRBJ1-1,CASSPGQGNTEAFF,TGCGCCAGCAGCCCGGGACAGGGGAACACTGAAGCTTTCTTT
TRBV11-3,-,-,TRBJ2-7,CASSLVAGSRPYEQYF,TGTGCCAGCAGCTTAGTGGCGGGCTCTAGGCCCTACGAGCAGTACTTC
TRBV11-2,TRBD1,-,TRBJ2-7,CASSFWGQSYEQYF,TGTGCCAGCAGCTTTTGGGGACAGTCCTACGAGCAGTACTTC
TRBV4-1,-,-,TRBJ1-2,CASSSNPGTGNGYTF,TGCGCCAGCAGCTCAAACCCGGGTACAGGCAATGGTTACACCTTC
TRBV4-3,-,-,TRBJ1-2,CASSPRTANYGYTF,TGCGCCAGCAGCCCTCGGACTGCTAACTATGGCTACACCTTC
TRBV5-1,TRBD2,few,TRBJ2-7,CASSDSGRAIEQYF,TGCGCCAGCAGCGATAGCGGGAGGGCCATCGAGCAGTACTTC
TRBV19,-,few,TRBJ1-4,CASSIEGGYEKLFF,TGTGCCAGTAGTATAGAAGGAGGGTACGAAAAACTGTTTTTT
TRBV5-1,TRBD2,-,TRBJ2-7,CASSLDKRELGEQYF,TGCGCCAGCAGCTTGGACAAGCGGGAGTTGGGAGAGCAGTACTTC
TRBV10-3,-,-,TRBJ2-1,CAISGDSYNEQFF,TGTGCCATCAGTGGCGACTCTTACAATGAGCAGTTCTTC
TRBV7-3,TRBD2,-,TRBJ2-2,CASSLGPIGGYTGELFF,TGTGCCAGCAGCTTAGGCCCAATCGGGGGGTACACCGGGGAGCTGTTTTTT
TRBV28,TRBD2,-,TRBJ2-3,CASSLEGLAGEVADTQYF,TGTGCCAGCAGTTTAGAGGGACTAGCGGGAGAAGTGGCAGATACGCAGTATTTT
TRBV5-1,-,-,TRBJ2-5,CASSLVVSEETQYF,TGCGCCAGCAGCTTGGTTGTCAGTGAAGAGACCCAGTACTTC
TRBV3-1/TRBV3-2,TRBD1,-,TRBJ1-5,CASSHGTGVVTQHF,TGTGCCAGCAGCCACGGGACAGGGGTCGTGACCCAGCATTTT
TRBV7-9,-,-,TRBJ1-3,CASSLRGGGNTIYF,TGTGCCAGCAGCTTAAGGGGTGGTGGAAACACCATATATTTT
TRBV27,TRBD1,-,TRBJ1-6,CASSFGTGNSPLHF,TGTGCCAGCAGTTTTGGGACAGGGAATTCACCCCTCCACTTT
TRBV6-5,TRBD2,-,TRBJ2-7,CASSYSSSGSYEQYF,TGTGCCAGCAGTTATTCCTCTAGCGGGAGCTACGAGCAGTACTTC
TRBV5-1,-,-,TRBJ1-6,CASSLGAGQPSPLHF,TGCGCCAGCAGCTTGGGGGCAGGGCAGCCGTCACCCCTCCACTTT
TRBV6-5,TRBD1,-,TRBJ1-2,CASSRQGAREYGYTF,TGTGCCAGCAGTCGACAGGGCGCTCGGGAATATGGCTACACCTTC
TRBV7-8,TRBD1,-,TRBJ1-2,CASSSATGGAPYGYTF,TGTGCCAGCAGCTCGGCCACAGGGGGCGCACCCTATGGCTACACCTTC
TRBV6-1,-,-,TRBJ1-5,CASSETFWQGTNQPQHF,TGTGCCAGCAGTGAAACCTTTTGGCAGGGTACAAATCAGCCCCAGCATTTT
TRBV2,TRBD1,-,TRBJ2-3,CASCPAGGTDTQYF,TGTGCCAGCTGCCCGGCAGGGGGAACAGATACGCAGTATTTT